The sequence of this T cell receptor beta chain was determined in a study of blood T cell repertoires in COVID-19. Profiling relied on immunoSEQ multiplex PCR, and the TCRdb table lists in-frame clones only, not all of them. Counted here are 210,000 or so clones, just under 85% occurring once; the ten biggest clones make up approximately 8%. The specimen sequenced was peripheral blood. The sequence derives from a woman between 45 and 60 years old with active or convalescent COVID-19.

DNA for the CDR3: TGTGCCGGCGGGTCACAAGAGACCCAGTACTTC. It encodes CAGGSQETQYF. The chain employs TRBV2 and TRBJ2-5, with a tentative D call TRBD2 (5 bases). V shed 11 bases and J shed 2 bases, with 9 bases lying between them. The CDR3 has 11 amino acids. CDR1 is SNHLY and CDR2 is FYNNEI in the germline V gene. Complete variable domain (other parts from reference TRBV2 and TRBJ2-5): EPEVTQTPSHQVTQMGQEVILRCVPISNHLYFYWYRQILGQKVEFLVSFYNNEISEKSEIFDDQFSVERPDGSNFTLKIRSTKLEDSAMYFCAGGSQETQYFGPGTRLLVL.